The present entry profiles one T cell receptor beta chain with its context. Its target is unknown. Viral peptide pool expansion of antigen-specific CD4+ T cells preceded sequencing in the ViraFEST assay. Subsequent to less than 13 days of culture, CD4+ T cells were isolated. Participants were vaccinated with two doses of either the BNT162b2 or mRNA-1273 vaccine. Half-medium changes using IL-2 medium occurred on days 3 and 7. The length of the CDR3 is 15 residues. V lost 3 bases and J lost 4; bases outside the gene matches: 8. CDR1 is MDHEN and CDR2 is SYDVKM in the germline V gene. The sample originates from a study of vaccination effects on CD4 cells after COVID-19. This table comes from immunoSEQ multiplex PCR, and its TCRdb copy is limited to in-frame clones, with some not included. The sample carries 57,000 or so clones, around three quarters recorded once. General study results and limits: Vaccine- and infection-induced clones showed marked clonal contraction late following vaccination.

The receptor was isolated from a human donor who received a COVID-19 vaccine. The specimen comprised CD4+ T cells from PBMCs cultured with HCoV-229E spike peptides, sampled after COVID-19 vaccination. The chain joins TRBV28 to TRBJ2-5, with 7 bases fitting TRBD2. This CDR3 is CASSFKGGLIETQYF. DNA of the CDR3: TGTGCCAGCAGTTTTAAGGGAGGGTTGATAGAGACCCAGTACTTC. Looking up the rest from reference TRBV28 and TRBJ2-5 gives the full variable domain: DVKVTQSSRYLVKRTGEKVFLECVQDMDHENMFWYRQDPGLGLRLIYFSYDVKMKEKGDIPEGYSVSREKKERFSLILESASTNQTSMYLCASSFKGGLIETQYFGPGTRLLVL.